This TCR beta chain was observed in a study of response to subunit inactivated influenza vaccine. A single record per CDR3 protein comes from TCRdb applying MiXCR to the RT-PCR reads. The sample records roughly 460,000 distinct CDR3 sequences, 9.5% to 13% being singletons. Study-wide results and caveats: The authors offered the suggestion that each seasonal influenza vaccination recruits few new T cells.

This CDR3 contains 14 residues. CDR1 is LGHNA and CDR2 is YSLEER in the germline V gene. V lost 4 bases and J 6 bases, leaving 16 bases between the germline ends. Notes on this clonotype: Its target is unknown.

The chain recombines TRBV4-3 with TRBJ2-7; perhaps D is TRBD1 or TRBD2 (5 bases each). This receptor was obtained from a man aged 45-60 years who received an inactivated influenza vaccine. Specimen: PBMCs from blood, collected roughly 47 days after vaccination. The CDR3 DNA is TGCGCCAGCAGCCCGTTGGGGGAAGTCGGCGAGCAGTACTTC. Translating it yields CASSPLGEVGEQYF.